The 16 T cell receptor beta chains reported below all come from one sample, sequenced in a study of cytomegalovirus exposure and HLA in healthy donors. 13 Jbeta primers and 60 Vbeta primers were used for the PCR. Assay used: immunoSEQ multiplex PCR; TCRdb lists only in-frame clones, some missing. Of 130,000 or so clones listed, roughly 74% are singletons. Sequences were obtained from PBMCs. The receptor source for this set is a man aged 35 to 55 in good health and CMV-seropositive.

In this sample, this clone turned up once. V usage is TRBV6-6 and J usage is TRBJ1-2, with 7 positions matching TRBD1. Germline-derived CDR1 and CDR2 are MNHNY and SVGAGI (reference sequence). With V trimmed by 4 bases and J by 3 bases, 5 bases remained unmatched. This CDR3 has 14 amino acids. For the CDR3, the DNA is TGTGCCAGCAGTTTCCAGGGGGTCTACTATGGCTACACCTTC. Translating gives CASSFQGVYYGYTF.

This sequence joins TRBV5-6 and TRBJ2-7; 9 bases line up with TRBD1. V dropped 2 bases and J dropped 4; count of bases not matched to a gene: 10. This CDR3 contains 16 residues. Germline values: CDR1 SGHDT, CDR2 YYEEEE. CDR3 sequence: CASSLRTGAPPYEQYF. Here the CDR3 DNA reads TGTGCCAGCAGCTTAAGGACAGGGGCCCCACCTTACGAGCAGTACTTC.

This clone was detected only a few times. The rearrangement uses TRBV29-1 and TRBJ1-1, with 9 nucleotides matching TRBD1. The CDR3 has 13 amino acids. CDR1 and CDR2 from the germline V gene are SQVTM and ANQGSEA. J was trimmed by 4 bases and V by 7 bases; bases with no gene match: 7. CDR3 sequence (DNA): TGCAGCGGGAACAGGGGGCAGGGCACTGAAGCTTTCTTT. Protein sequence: CSGNRGQGTEAFF.

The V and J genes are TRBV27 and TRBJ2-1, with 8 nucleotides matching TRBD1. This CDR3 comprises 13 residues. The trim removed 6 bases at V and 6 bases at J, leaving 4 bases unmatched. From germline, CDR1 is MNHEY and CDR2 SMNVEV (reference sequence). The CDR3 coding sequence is TGTGCCAGCAGGGACACAGGGGGCAATGAGCAGTTCTTC. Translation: CASRDTGGNEQFF.

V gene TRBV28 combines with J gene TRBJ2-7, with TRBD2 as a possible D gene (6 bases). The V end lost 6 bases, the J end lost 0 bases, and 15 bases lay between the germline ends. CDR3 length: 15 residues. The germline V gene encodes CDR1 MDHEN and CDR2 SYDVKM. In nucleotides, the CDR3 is TGTGCCAGCAGCCCTAGTGGTAGCGGCTCCTACGAGCAGTACTTC. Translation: CASSPSGSGSYEQYF.

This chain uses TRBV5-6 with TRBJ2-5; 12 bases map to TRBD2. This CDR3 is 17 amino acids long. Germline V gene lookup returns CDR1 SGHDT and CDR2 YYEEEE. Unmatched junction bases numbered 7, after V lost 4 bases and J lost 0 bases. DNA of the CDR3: TGTGCCAGCAGCCAAGGACTAGCGGGGCCGTACCAAGAGACCCAGTACTTC. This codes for CASSQGLAGPYQETQYF.

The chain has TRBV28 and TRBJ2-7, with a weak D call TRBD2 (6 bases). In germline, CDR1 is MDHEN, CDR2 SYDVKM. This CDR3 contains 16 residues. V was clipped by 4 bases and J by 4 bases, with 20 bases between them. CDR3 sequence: CASSSALSGERYEQYF. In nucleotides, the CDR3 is TGTGCCAGCAGTTCCGCCCTGTCGGGAGAACGGTACGAGCAGTACTTC.

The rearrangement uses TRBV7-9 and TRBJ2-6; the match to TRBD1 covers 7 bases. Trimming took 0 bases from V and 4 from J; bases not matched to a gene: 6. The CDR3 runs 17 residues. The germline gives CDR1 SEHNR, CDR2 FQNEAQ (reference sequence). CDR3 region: CASSLALTGTGANVLTF. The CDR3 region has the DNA TGTGCCAGCAGCTTAGCGCTGACAGGGACCGGGGCCAACGTCCTGACTTTC. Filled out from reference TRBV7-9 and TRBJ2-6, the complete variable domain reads DTGVSQNPRHKITKRGQNVTFRCDPISEHNRLYWYRQTLGQGPEFLTYFQNEAQLEKSRLLSDRFSAERPKGSFSTLEIQRTEQGDSAMYLCASSLALTGTGANVLTFGAGSRLTVL.

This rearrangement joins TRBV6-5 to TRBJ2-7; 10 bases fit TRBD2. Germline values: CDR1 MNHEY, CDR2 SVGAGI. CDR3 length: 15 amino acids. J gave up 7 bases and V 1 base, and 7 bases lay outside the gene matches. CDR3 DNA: TGTGCCAGCAGTTACTTAGCTAGCGGGAGAGGTGAGCAGTACTTC. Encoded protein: CASSYLASGRGEQYF.

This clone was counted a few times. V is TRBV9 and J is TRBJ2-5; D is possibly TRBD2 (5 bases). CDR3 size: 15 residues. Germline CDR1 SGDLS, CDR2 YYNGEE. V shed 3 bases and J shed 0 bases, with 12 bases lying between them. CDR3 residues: CASSEAAANQETQYF. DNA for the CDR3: TGTGCCAGCAGCGAGGCAGCGGCCAACCAAGAGACCCAGTACTTC.

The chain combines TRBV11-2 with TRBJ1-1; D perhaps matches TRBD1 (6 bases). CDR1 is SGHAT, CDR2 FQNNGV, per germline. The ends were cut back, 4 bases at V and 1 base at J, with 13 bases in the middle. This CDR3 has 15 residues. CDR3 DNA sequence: TGTGCCAGCAGCTCAACAGACAGGAAGAACACTGAAGCTTTCTTT. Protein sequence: CASSSTDRKNTEAFF.

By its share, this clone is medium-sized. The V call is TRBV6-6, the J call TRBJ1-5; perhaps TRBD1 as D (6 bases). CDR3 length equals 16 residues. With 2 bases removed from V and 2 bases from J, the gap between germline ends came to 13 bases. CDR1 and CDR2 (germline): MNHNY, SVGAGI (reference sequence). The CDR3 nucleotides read TGTGCCAGCAGTTACCAGGGGTTCGAGGGCAATCAGCCCCAGCATTTT. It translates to CASSYQGFEGNQPQHF.

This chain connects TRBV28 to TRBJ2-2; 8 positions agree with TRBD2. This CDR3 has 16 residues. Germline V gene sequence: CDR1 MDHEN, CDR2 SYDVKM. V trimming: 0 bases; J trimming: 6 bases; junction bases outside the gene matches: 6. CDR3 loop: CASSLWSGGDPGELFF. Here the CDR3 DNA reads TGTGCCAGCAGTTTATGGTCCGGGGGGGATCCCGGGGAGCTGTTTTTT.

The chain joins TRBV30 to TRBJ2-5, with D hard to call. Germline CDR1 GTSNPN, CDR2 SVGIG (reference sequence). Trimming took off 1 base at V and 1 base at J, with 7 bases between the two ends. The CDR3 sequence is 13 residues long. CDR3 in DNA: TGTGCCTGGAGTGGTAGAGGCCAAGAGACCCAGTACTTC. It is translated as CAWSGRGQETQYF.

Written as DNA, the CDR3 is TGCGCCAGCAGCTTGAGTACAGTGAGCACAGATACGCAGTATTTT. Protein: CASSLSTVSTDTQYF. The chain combines TRBV5-1 with TRBJ2-3; D is unclear. Trimming cost V 1 base and J 0 bases, with 9 bases left between them. The germline V gene has CDR1 SGHRS and CDR2 YFSETQ. CDR3 length: 15 residues.

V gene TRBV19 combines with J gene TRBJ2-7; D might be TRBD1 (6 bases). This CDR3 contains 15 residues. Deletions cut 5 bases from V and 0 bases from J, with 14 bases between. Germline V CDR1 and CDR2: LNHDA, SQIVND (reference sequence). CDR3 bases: TGTGCCAGTAGTGAAGGGGGAGTGATCTCCTACGAGCAGTACTTC. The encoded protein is CASSEGGVISYEQYF.